A selection of T cell receptor beta chains follows, all from one sample in a study of shared clonotypes between healthy human individuals. Assay used: immunoSEQ multiplex PCR; TCRdb lists only in-frame clones, some missing. Of about 2.1 million clones in the sample, about 92% were seen once. What was sequenced was naive CD8+ T cells from PBMCs. The receptor set was obtained from a man aged 18 to 35 in good health. Some clones in this sample may be carry-over from other donors' samples. Both conserved end residues are part of each CDR3. The order of the fields is V gene, J gene, D gene, clone size, CDR3 DNA, CDR3 protein. A D gene is named only where the DNA matches it firmly. The size of a clone is reported for some rows only, either as once, few or many, or as a class for expanded clones.

>TRBV28|TRBJ1-5|TRBD1|NA
TGTGCCAGCAGTTTGGACAGGGGGCGGGTACAGCCCCAGCATTTT
CASSLDRGRVQPQHF
>TRBV6-5|TRBJ2-7|NA|NA
TGTGCCAGCCTCCAAACCTACGAGCAGTACTTC
CASLQTYEQYF
>TRBV9|TRBJ2-1|TRBD2|NA
TGTGCCAGCAGCGTGGTGGGACTAGCGGACAATGAGCAGTTCTTC
CASSVVGLADNEQFF
>TRBV27|TRBJ2-6|NA|once
TGTGCCAGCAGTTTATTATCAGTCGATGGGGCCAACGTCCTGACTTTC
CASSLLSVDGANVLTF
>TRBV29-1|TRBJ2-1|NA|once
TGCAGCGGGGGGACAAGCAATGAGCAGTTCTTC
CSGGTSNEQFF
>TRBV27|TRBJ2-1|NA|NA
TGTGCCAGCAGTTTAGCGGGAGAGCAGTTCTTC
CASSLAGEQFF
>TRBV28|TRBJ2-5|NA|NA
TGTGCCAGCAGTTTATCAGCGGGTCTCCAAGAGACCCAGTACTTC
CASSLSAGLQETQYF
>TRBV11-2|TRBJ2-1|NA|NA
TGTGCCAGCTCTGGGGAGACAGGCTACAATGAGCAGTTCTTC
CASSGETGYNEQFF
>TRBV7-9|TRBJ2-5|NA|NA
TGTGCCAGCAGCTTTTTGAGGGCCAGAGAAGAGACCCAGTACTTC
CASSFLRAREETQYF
>TRBV12-5|TRBJ2-2|TRBD1|NA
TGTGCTAGGGGACAGGGTTCTGACACCGGGGAGCTGTTTTTT
CARGQGSDTGELFF
>TRBV7-9|TRBJ2-5|NA|NA
TGTGCCAGCAGCTACACAGAGACCCAGTACTTC
CASSYTETQYF
>TRBV13|TRBJ2-4|NA|NA
TGTGCCAGCAGCTCCGGGGCAGGGTCGGCCAAAAACATTCAGTACTTC
CASSSGAGSAKNIQYF
>TRBV4-3|TRBJ2-1|TRBD2|NA
TGCGCCAGCAGCCAATCCCGAGGGCGGGAGCTATACAATGAGCAGTTCTTC
CASSQSRGRELYNEQFF
>TRBV19|TRBJ1-1|NA|NA
TGTGCCAGTAGTATTAGGGGAAGGAACACTGAAGCTTTCTTT
CASSIRGRNTEAFF
>TRBV6-5|TRBJ1-2|NA|NA
TGTGCCAGCAGTTACTCCCGGACAGACCTCTTCTATGGCTACACCTTC
CASSYSRTDLFYGYTF
>TRBV6-1|TRBJ1-2|NA|NA
TGTGCCAGCCGGGGCCGGGCGTATGGCTACACCTTC
CASRGRAYGYTF
>TRBV11-2|TRBJ2-1|TRBD2|NA
TGTGCCAGCAGCACCCGGACTAGCGGCCCGTACAATGAGCAGTTCTTC
CASSTRTSGPYNEQFF
>TRBV7-8|TRBJ1-1|TRBD1|NA
TGTGCCAGCAGCTTAGGCCCAGGGGGCCCTGAAGCTTTCTTT
CASSLGPGGPEAFF
>TRBV14|TRBJ2-1|TRBD1|NA
TGTGCCAGCAGCCAAGAAGGGACAGGGAATTTCTTC
CASSQEGTGNFF
>TRBV6-5|TRBJ1-1|NA|few
TGTGCCAGCAGTCACCCAACCACTGAAGCTTTCTTT
CASSHPTTEAFF
>TRBV19|TRBJ2-1|TRBD2|NA
TGTGCCAGTAGTATGATAGCGGGAGCTTACAATGAGCAGTTCTTC
CASSMIAGAYNEQFF
>TRBV27|TRBJ2-2|NA|NA
TGTGCCAGCAGCCCTTCGGCGGACCCCGGGAGGGAGCTGTTTTTT
CASSPSADPGRELFF
>TRBV9|TRBJ2-5|TRBD2|NA
TGTGCCAGCAGCCCCCGGGGACTAGCGGGGCCTCGTGAGACCCAGTACTTC
CASSPRGLAGPRETQYF
>TRBV27|TRBJ2-2|TRBD1|NA
TGTGCCAGCAGTTTGGAAGGGACAGGGAGAACCGGGGAGCTGTTTTTT
CASSLEGTGRTGELFF
>TRBV7-9|TRBJ1-1|NA|NA
TGTGCCAGCAGCTTAGAATATGGGTCCCGAGGAGCTTTCTTT
CASSLEYGSRGAFF
>TRBV7-9|TRBJ1-2|NA|NA
TGTGCCAGCAGCGACGGACAGATAAGGGATGGCTACACCTTC
CASSDGQIRDGYTF
>TRBV30|TRBJ2-3|TRBD2|NA
TGTGCCTGGGATCGGGGGGGTACAGATACGCAGTATTTT
CAWDRGGTDTQYF
>TRBV7-6|TRBJ1-2|TRBD1|NA
TGTGCCAGCAGCTCGGGGACAGGGCCCCGTGGCTACACCTTC
CASSSGTGPRGYTF
>TRBV4-3|TRBJ2-7|NA|NA
TGCGCCAGCAGCCAAAAAGGGGGTCCCTCCTACGAGCAGTACTTC
CASSQKGGPSYEQYF
>TRBV5-1|TRBJ2-1|NA|NA
TGCGCCAGCAGCTTGCCGGGAGGACAGGGATTTTACAATGAGCAGTTCTTC
CASSLPGGQGFYNEQFF
>TRBV27|TRBJ2-1|NA|NA
TGTGCCAGCAGTTTTTCAGGCTCCTACAATGAGCAGTTCTTC
CASSFSGSYNEQFF
>TRBV27|TRBJ2-3|TRBD2|NA
TGTGCCAGCAGTCCGGGGACTAGCGGGAGGACAGATACGCAGTATTTT
CASSPGTSGRTDTQYF
>TRBV19|TRBJ1-5|TRBD1|NA
TGTGCCAGTAGTGAACAGGGGAATCAGCCCCAGCATTTT
CASSEQGNQPQHF
>TRBV7-9|TRBJ2-5|NA|NA
TGTGCCAGCAGCTTAGTGTGGGGGACCCAAGAGACCCAGTACTTC
CASSLVWGTQETQYF
>TRBV11-2|TRBJ1-4|NA|NA
TGTGCCAGCAGCGCTAAGGGGAGGGGTGAAAAACTGTTTTTT
CASSAKGRGEKLFF
>TRBV27|TRBJ2-7|NA|NA
TGTGCCAGCAGATACACTGGGGCCTCCTACGAGCAGTACTTC
CASRYTGASYEQYF
>TRBV11-2|TRBJ1-2|NA|NA
TGTGCCAGCAGCTTCGGGGACGGCTACACCTTC
CASSFGDGYTF
>TRBV15|TRBJ2-2|TRBD2|NA
TGTGCCACCCGGGGAGGGGTGAACACCGGGGAGCTGTTTTTT
CATRGGVNTGELFF
>TRBV9|TRBJ2-7|NA|few
TGTGCCAGCCGAAAAGCCTACGAGCAGTACTTC
CASRKAYEQYF
>TRBV9|TRBJ2-2|TRBD2|NA
TGTGCCAGCAGCGCCCCACTTGCGGGAGGGCCTAACACCGGGGAGCTGTTTTTT
CASSAPLAGGPNTGELFF
>TRBV11-2|TRBJ2-7|TRBD1|NA
TGTGCCAGCAGCCCCCTCCTGGACAGGCCGGGGTATAGGGGGCAGTACTTC
CASSPLLDRPGYRGQYF
>TRBV21-1|TRBJ2-3|NA|once
TGTGCCAGCGATCAGGGCACAGATACGCAGTATTTT
CASDQGTDTQYF